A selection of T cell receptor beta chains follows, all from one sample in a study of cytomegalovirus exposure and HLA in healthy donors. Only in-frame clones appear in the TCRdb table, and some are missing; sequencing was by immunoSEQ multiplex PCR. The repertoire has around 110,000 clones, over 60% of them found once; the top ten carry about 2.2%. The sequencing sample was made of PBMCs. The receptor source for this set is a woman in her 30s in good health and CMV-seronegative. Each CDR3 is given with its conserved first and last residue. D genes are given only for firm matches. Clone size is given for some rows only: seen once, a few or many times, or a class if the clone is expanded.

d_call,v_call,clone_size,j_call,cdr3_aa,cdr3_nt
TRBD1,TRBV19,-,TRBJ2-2,CASSLQGAINTGELFF,TGTGCCAGTAGTCTACAGGGGGCGATTAACACCGGGGAGCTGTTTTTT
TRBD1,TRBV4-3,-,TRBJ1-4,CASSQTTRDRALLSHEKLFF,TGCGCCAGCAGCCAAACGACCCGGGACAGGGCGCTCCTGAGCCACGAAAAACTGTTTTTT
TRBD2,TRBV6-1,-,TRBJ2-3,CASSERAGGPSDTQYF,TGTGCCAGCAGTGAAAGGGCGGGAGGGCCGTCAGATACGCAGTATTTT
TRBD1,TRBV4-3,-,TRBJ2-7,CASSQDRDSPYEQYF,TGCGCCAGCAGCCAAGATAGGGACAGTCCGTACGAGCAGTACTTC
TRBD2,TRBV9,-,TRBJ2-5,CASSVSGLAVQETQYF,TGTGCCAGCAGCGTATCGGGACTAGCGGTCCAAGAGACCCAGTACTTC
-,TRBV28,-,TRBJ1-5,CASQGNQPQHF,TGTGCCAGCCAGGGAAATCAGCCCCAGCATTTT
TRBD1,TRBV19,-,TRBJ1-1,CASSPIPDRLGAFF,TGTGCCAGTAGCCCTATACCGGACAGGCTCGGAGCTTTCTTT
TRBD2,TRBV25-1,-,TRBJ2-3,CASMDSGGTDTQYF,TGTGCCAGCATGGATAGCGGGGGCACAGATACGCAGTATTTT
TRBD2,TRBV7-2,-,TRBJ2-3,CASSYQAGDSTDTQYF,TGTGCCAGCAGCTACCAAGCGGGAGATAGCACAGATACGCAGTATTTT
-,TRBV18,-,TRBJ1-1,CASLPGMDTEAFF,TGTGCCAGCCTACCGGGTATGGACACTGAAGCTTTCTTT
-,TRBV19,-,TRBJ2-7,CASRGTSYEQYF,TGTGCCAGTAGAGGGACATCGTACGAGCAGTACTTC
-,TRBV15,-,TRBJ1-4,CATSRDRPGTNEKLFF,TGTGCCACCAGCAGAGATCGTCCAGGGACTAATGAAAAACTGTTTTTT
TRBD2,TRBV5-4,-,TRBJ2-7,CASSSGLAGPYEQYF,TGTGCCAGCAGCTCCGGACTAGCGGGCCCCTACGAGCAGTACTTC
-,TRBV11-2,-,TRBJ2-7,CASSLAPGSYEQYF,TGTGCCAGCAGCTTAGCCCCAGGGTCCTACGAGCAGTACTTC
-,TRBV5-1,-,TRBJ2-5,CASSLGNQETQYF,TGCGCCAGCAGCTTGGGTAACCAAGAGACCCAGTACTTC
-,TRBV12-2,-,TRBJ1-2,CASRLGQVGDYGYTF,TGTGCAAGTCGCTTAGGACAGGTCGGGGACTATGGCTACACCTTC
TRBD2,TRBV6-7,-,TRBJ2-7,CASSYCRDPEREDYEQYF,TGTGCCAGCAGTTACTGTCGCGATCCAGAGCGGGAGGACTACGAGCAGTACTTC
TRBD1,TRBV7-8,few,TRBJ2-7,CASSRDRFNEQYF,TGTGCCAGCAGTCGGGACAGGTTCAACGAGCAGTACTTC
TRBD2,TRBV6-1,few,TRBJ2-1,CASSDGLAGAYNEQFF,TGTGCCAGCAGTGACGGCCTAGCGGGCGCCTACAATGAGCAGTTCTTC
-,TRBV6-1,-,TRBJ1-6,CASSEVPGSGSPLHF,TGTGCCAGCAGTGAGGTGCCCGGGTCGGGTTCACCCCTCCACTTT
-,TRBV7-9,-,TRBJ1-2,CASSSPTKQGHYGYTF,TGTGCCAGCAGCTCACCCACAAAACAGGGCCACTATGGCTACACCTTC